This T cell receptor beta chain derives from a study of blood T cells in healthy people across ages. Study-level findings and limits: Diversity estimated from one million T cells was considered an underestimate.

As regards this clonotype: Its matching antigen is unknown.

The J segment lost 7 bases and the V segment lost 7 bases, leaving 14 bases of the junction unmatched. The CDR3 loop spans 14 amino acids. Germline CDR1 and CDR2: GTSNPN and SVGIG (reference sequence). A second PCR, run for about 6 to 11 cycles, used a sample-barcoded 5' primer plus a J-beta primer mix. Each CDR3 protein gets one entry after TCRdb re-called the 5' RACE reads with MiXCR. The repertoire holds approximately 730,000 distinct CDR3 sequences, with roughly 47% as singletons. The receptor's source is a woman aged 55-70 years in good health. Sequencing used blood. The chain carries TRBV30 and TRBJ1-2, with 8 positions matching TRBD1. CDR3 nucleotide sequence: TGTGCCTTTACACGCGCCGGGACAGGATCTGGCTACACCTTC. It specifies CAFTRAGTGSGYTF.